The clone carrying this T cell receptor beta chain was detected a few times. The antigen is not known. The data stem from a study of CD4+ T cells in melanoma. Overall study results and limits: CD8+ T cell, macrophage and B cell function reportedly correlated with neoantigen-specific CD4+ T cells. Diverse differentiation states were reported for melanoma neoantigen-specific CD4+ T cells.

Repertoires were generated with immunoSEQ multiplex PCR, while TCRdb's copy carries only in-frame clones and drops some. The sample records about 50,000 clones, approximately 89% being singletons. This CDR3 comprises 14 residues. V was shortened by 4 bases and J by 5 bases, with 15 bases between the two germline ends. Germline loops: CDR1 SGHDN, CDR2 FVKESK. The sequence derives from a human donor with melanoma. The V gene is TRBV14, the J gene TRBJ2-7, with TRBD1 as a possible D gene (6 bases). Sequencing used peripheral blood. CDR3 in DNA: TGTGCCAGCAGCCTATACAGGGATGGCGACGAGCAGTACTTC. It codes for CASSLYRDGDEQYF.